The sequence of this T cell receptor beta chain was determined in a study of T-cell memory formation after mild COVID-19. The CDR3 extends over 15 amino acids. Per germline, CDR1 SGHVS and CDR2 FQNEAQ. V shed 2 bases and J shed 3 bases, with 14 bases lying between them. MiXCR, run by TCRdb on the 5' RACE reads, gives a single entry per CDR3 protein. The table records around 47,000 distinct CDR3 sequences, more than 9% of them present only once. The sample consisted of PBMCs or a T cell subset sorted from them (not recorded which). This receptor was identified in an adult woman who had mild COVID-19 (a few samples of this study predate the infection). Cell type and time point are not known. The J gene is TRBJ2-7, the V gene TRBV7-8; D may be TRBD2 (5 bases). CDR3 amino acids: CASSLREPWLYEQYF. CDR3 DNA sequence: TGTGCCAGCAGCTTACGGGAACCTTGGCTCTACGAGCAGTACTTC.